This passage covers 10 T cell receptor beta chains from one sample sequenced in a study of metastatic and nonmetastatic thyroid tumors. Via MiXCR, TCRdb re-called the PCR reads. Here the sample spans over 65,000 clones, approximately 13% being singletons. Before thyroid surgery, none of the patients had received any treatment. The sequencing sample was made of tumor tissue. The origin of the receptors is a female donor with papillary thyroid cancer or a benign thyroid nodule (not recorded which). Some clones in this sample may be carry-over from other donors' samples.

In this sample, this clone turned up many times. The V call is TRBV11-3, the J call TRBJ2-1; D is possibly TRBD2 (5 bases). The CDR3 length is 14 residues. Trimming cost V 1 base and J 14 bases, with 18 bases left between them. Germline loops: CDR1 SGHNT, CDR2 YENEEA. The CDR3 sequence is CASSLAPSRPEKFF. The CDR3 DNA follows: TGTGCCAGCAGCTTAGCACCTAGCAGACCCGAGAAGTTCTTC.

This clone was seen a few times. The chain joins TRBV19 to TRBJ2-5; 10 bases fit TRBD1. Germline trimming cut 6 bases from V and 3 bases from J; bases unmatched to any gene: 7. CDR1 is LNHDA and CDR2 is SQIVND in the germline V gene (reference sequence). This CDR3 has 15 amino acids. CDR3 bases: TGTGCCAGTAGCACAACCGGGACAGGGGAAGAGACCCAGTACTTC. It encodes CASSTTGTGEETQYF.

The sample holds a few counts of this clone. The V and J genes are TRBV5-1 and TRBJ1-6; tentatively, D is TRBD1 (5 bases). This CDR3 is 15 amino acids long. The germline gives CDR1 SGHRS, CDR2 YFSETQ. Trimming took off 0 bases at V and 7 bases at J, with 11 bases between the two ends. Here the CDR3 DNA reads TGCGCCAGCAGCTTGGCTGGGGCGACCAATTCACCCCTCCACTTT. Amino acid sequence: CASSLAGATNSPLHF.

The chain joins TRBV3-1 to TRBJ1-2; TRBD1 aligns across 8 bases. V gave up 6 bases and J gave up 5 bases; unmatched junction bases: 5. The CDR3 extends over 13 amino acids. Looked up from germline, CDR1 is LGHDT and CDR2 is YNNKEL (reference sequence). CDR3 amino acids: CASSDRGRYGYTF. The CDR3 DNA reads TGTGCCAGCAGTGACAGGGGAAGATATGGCTACACCTTC.

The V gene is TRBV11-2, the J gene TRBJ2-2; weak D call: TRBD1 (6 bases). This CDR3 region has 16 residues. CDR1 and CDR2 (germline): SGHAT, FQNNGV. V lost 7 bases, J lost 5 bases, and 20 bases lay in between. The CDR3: CASTTGTMRRTGELFF. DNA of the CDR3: TGTGCCAGCACCACCGGGACAATGAGAAGGACCGGGGAGCTGTTTTTT.

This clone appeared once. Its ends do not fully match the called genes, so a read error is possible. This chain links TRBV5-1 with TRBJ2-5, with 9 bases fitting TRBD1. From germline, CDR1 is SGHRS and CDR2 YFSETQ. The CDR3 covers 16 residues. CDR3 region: CAGSLDAAGQGDTQYF. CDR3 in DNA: TGCGCCGGCAGCTTGGATGCTGCGGGACAGGGCGATACCCAGTACTTC.

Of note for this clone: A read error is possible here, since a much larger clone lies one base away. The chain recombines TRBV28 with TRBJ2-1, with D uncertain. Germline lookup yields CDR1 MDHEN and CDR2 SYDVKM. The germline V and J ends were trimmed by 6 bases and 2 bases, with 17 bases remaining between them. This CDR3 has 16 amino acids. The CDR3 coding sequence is TGTGCCAGCAGCCGGTGGCGGCAGAGCCCCTACAATGAGCAGTTCTTC. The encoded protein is CASSRWRQSPYNEQFF. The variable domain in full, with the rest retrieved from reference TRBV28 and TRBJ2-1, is DVKVTQSSRYLVKRTGEKVFLECVQDMDHENMFWYRQDPGLGLRLIYFSYDVKMKEKGDIPEGYSVSREKKERFSLILESASTNQTSMYLCASSRWRQSPYNEQFFGPGTRLTVL.

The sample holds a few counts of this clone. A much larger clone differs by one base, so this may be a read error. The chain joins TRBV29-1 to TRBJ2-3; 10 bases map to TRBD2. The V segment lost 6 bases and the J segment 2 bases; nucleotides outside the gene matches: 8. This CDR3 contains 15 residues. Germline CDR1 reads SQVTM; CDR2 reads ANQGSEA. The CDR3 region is CSVEGLAFSTDTQYF. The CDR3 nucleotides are TGCAGCGTAGAGGGACTAGCGTTCTCCACAGATACGCAGTATTTT.

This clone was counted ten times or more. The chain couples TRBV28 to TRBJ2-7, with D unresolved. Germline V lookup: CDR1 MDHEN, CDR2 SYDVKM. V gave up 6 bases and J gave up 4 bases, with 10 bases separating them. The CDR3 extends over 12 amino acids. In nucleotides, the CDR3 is TGTGCCAGCAGCTCAGGATTTTACGAGCAGTACTTC. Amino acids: CASSSGFYEQYF. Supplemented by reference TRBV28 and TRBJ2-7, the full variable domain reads DVKVTQSSRYLVKRTGEKVFLECVQDMDHENMFWYRQDPGLGLRLIYFSYDVKMKEKGDIPEGYSVSREKKERFSLILESASTNQTSMYLCASSSGFYEQYFGPGTRLTVT.

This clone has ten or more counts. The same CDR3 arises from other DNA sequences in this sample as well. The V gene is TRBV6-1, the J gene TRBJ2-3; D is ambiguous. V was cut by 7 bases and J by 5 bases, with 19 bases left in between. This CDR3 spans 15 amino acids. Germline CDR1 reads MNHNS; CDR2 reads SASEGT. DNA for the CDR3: TGTGCCAGCAAGTCCCCGGGCGTGGTGGTAGATACGCAGTATTTT. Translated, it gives CASKSPGVVVDTQYF.